This T cell receptor (beta chain) was recovered during a study of siplizumab effects on memory and regulatory T cells (dated by TCRdb to about 2019). Study-wide context: The study examined how the anti-CD2 antibody siplizumab affects alloreactive T-cell subsets in allogeneic mixed lymphocyte reactions built from human PBMCs.

Sorted unstimulated T cells and proliferating T cells recovered from mixed lymphocyte reactions underwent TCRbeta CDR3 sequencing. Fresh whole blood from fewer than 12 HLA-typed healthy donors was used to isolate PBMCs. To map where alloreactive clones came from, CD4+ non-regulatory T cells in the unstimulated state were FACS-sorted. Findings and caveats that apply to the study as a whole: Of the alloreactive CD4+ clones that could be mapped, the Treg-derived share averaged around 70% with siplizumab compared with approximately 25% in control reactions. Greater diversity appeared to be present in unstimulated naive T cells than in memory T cells, and a substantial contribution to the alloresponse seemed to be made by naive cells. No functional confirmation was obtained for the suppressive function of proliferating Tregs from siplizumab cultures. About 80-96% of proliferating CD4+ or CD8+ clones could not be given a naive or memory phenotype. The cumulative frequency of alloreactive sequences that could be traced back to unstimulated CD4+ memory T cells was significantly reduced by siplizumab. Because sequences at frequencies below about 10^-5 were poorly captured, only a minor fraction of alloreactive clones could be mapped back to unstimulated subsets.

The table lists this clone with a count of one. It lacks a known antigen. No per-base quality is available; no much larger clone lies one base away. The CDR3 covers 15 residues, taking in both the cysteine and the phenylalanine. Only the CDR3 DNA stays, 45 bases, in frame from base 1. CDR1 SGHTA and CDR2 FQGNSA are derived from the germline V gene. The germline ends are 8 bases apart after V is trimmed by 2 bases and J by 3 bases. Library preparation was by the immunoSEQ multiplex PCR assay. The deep sequencing platform assayed about 10^5 TCR templates per sample. Genomic DNA extracted from sorted T cells was the material used for TCRbeta CDR3 sequencing. The paper's processing steps were these. The R programming language was used for the clonal analysis of the TCRbeta CDR3 data. Alloreactive CD4+ and CD8+ clones were identified by comparing unstimulated samples to CFSE-low samples taken after the reaction. Regulatory or non-regulatory origin was assigned to alloreactive CD4+ clones by matching of sequences to sorted unstimulated Treg and non-Treg repertoires. Held by TCRdb, this immuneACCESS table contains in-frame sequences only and omits some clones. Under half of the omission traces to an unresolved V gene where checked; the cause of the rest is unknown. The V and J calls and clone size were taken over from that table, and D and trimming were inferred from the DNA. This sample gives approximately 100,000 clones in total; 92% of them show up just once. The leading ten clones occupy about 12% of the sample.

Sequencing was carried out using non-Treg CD4+ T cells sorted from blood. The cell subset or site label, read with the paper, signifies: FACS-sorted unstimulated CD4+ non-regulatory T cells. The receptor was derived from a human donor in good health. Recombination connected TRBV7-2 to TRBJ1-6; the D gene lacks a confident call. The DNA sequence reads TGTGCCAGCAGCTTAAAGAGAGACTATAATTCACCCCTCCACTTT. Its protein reads: CASSLKRDYNSPLHF.